This T cell receptor beta chain was sequenced for a study of post-analysis software for immune sequencing data. This clonotype was recorded a few times. Its antigen is not identified. Prepared TCR beta cDNA libraries contained unique molecular identifiers. Input of roughly 0.9 to 11 million T cells yielded roughly 0.5 million cDNA molecules. TCRdb recomputed calls from the PCR reads with MiXCR, one row per CDR3 protein. Of about 770,000 distinct CDR3 sequences in the sample, 46% were seen once. The CDR3 is 14 amino acids. CDR1 is SGHRS and CDR2 is YFSETQ in the germline V gene. V was clipped by 0 bases and J by 6 bases; unmatched bases: 2. Study-level points and caveats: Comparison of patients with controls showed a handful of TRBV segments more frequent in patients, TRBV5-6, TRBV5-1 and TRBV20-1 among them.

This TCR was sampled from a girl aged 5 to 17 with multiple sclerosis. J is TRBJ2-1 and V is TRBV5-1, with 8 nucleotides matching TRBD1. Sequences were obtained from blood. Here the CDR3 DNA reads TGCGCCAGCAGCTTGGCACAGGGGGGCAATGAGCAGTTCTTC. Protein product: CASSLAQGGNEQFF.